What follows are 9 T cell receptor beta chains derived from one specimen sequenced in a study of regulatory T cells in long-lasting Graves disease. Time point meaning: newly diagnosed GD, antithyroid drugs for less than 3 months. Extracted PBMC RNA gave rise to the TCR library. iRepertoire HTBI primers and Arm-PCR of CDR3 regions built TCR beta libraries. TCRdb reprocessed the multiplex PCR reads via MiXCR and lists one record per CDR3 protein. The table has 400,000 to 550,000 distinct CDR3 sequences, roughly 15% seen once; the top ten hold roughly 10%. This same sample was also part of a study on T cells in Graves' hyperthyroidism and ophthalmopathy.

The specimen was peripheral blood mononuclear cells (PBMCs), collected at new diagnosis, from a patient treated with antithyroid drugs. The receptors were sampled from a young woman with Graves disease.

There are a few counts of this clonotype. The CDR3 is CASTTPTSANTGELFF. CDR3 DNA: TGTGCCAGCACCACCCCGACTAGCGCGAACACCGGGGAGCTGTTTTTT. The chain employs TRBV28 and TRBJ2-2, with TRBD2 matching 8 bases. Trimming took 7 bases from V and 0 from J; bases not matched to a gene: 7. The germline gives CDR1 MDHEN, CDR2 SYDVKM. This CDR3 region has 16 residues.

The chain couples TRBV6-1 to TRBJ1-5; D might be TRBD1 (5 bases). V lost 10 bases and J lost 2, with 12 bases in between. This CDR3 has 13 amino acids. Germline CDR1 is MNHNS and CDR2 is SASEGT. DNA for the CDR3: TGTGCCACCCTAGGGGTGGGCAATCAGCCCCAGCATTTT. Encoded protein: CATLGVGNQPQHF.

The chain combines TRBV24-1 with TRBJ2-1, with 13 bases aligning to TRBD2. Germline V gene data show CDR1 as KGHDR and CDR2 as SFDVKD. The J segment lost 7 bases and the V segment lost 4 bases, leaving 6 bases of the junction unmatched. This CDR3 contains 16 residues. The CDR3 loop reads CATSDRTSGRGNEQFF. DNA of the CDR3: TGTGCCACCAGTGACCGGACTAGCGGGAGAGGGAATGAGCAGTTCTTC.

This clonotype was detected many times. The chain joins TRBV18 to TRBJ1-3; weak D call: TRBD1 (5 bases). This CDR3 is 16 amino acids long. Per the germline V gene, CDR1 is KGHSH and CDR2 is LQKENI. Trimming removed 3 bases at V and 6 bases at J, with 18 bases between. The CDR3 sequence: CASSPPGRTLENTIYF. As DNA, the CDR3 is TGTGCCAGCTCACCTCCGGGACGGACGCTGGAAAACACCATATATTTT.

This clonotype was observed at least ten times. V gene TRBV18 combines with J gene TRBJ1-4, with a tentative D call TRBD1 (5 bases). Germline lookup yields CDR1 KGHSH and CDR2 LQKENI. This CDR3 spans 19 amino acids. V lost 1 base and J lost 0, with 18 bases in between. CDR3 residues: CASSPLSGTLLATNEKLFF. CDR3 DNA sequence: TGTGCCAGCTCACCACTTAGTGGGACGTTACTTGCAACTAATGAAAAACTGTTTTTT. Full variable domain (rest looked up from reference TRBV18 and TRBJ1-4): NAGVMQNPRHLVRRRGQEARLRCSPMKGHSHVYWYRQLPEEGLKFMVYLQKENIIDESGMPKERFSAEFPKEGPSILRIQQVVRGDSAAYFCASSPLSGTLLATNEKLFFGSGTQLSVL.

This clonotype was counted at least ten times. The gene calls are TRBV30 and TRBJ2-2; D remains ambiguous. Germline-derived CDR1 and CDR2 are GTSNPN and SVGIG (reference sequence). This CDR3 is built from 10 residues. V lost 2 bases, J lost 8 bases, and 3 bases lay in between. The CDR3 DNA is TGTGCCTGGAGTCTGGGGGAGCTGTTTTTT. Residues: CAWSLGELFF.

V gene TRBV24-1 combines with J gene TRBJ2-1, with D uncertain. The germline gives CDR1 KGHDR, CDR2 SFDVKD. The V end lost 4 bases, the J end lost 5 bases, and 8 bases lay between the germline ends. The CDR3 loop spans 13 amino acids. The CDR3 DNA reads as TGTGCCACCAGTGAGTCTAGGAACAATGAGCAGTTCTTC. Translated: CATSESRNNEQFF.

The genes are TRBV5-6 and TRBJ2-2; D might be TRBD2 (5 bases). The V gene's germline CDR1 is SGHDT and CDR2 YYEEEE. The CDR3 has 16 residues. V lost 4 bases and J 0 bases, leaving 13 bases between the germline ends. CDR3 region: CASSATSGANTGELFF. The DNA for the CDR3 is TGTGCCAGCAGCGCTACGAGCGGAGCGAACACCGGGGAGCTGTTTTTT.

Remarks on this clonotype: The junction shows a germline mismatch at one end, possibly a read error. The chain combines TRBV5-1 with TRBJ1-1; TRBD1 matches at 8 bases. CDR3 size: 16 residues. The germline V gene has CDR1 SGHRS and CDR2 YFSETQ. The CDR3 coding sequence is TGTGCCAGCAGCCCGAGGACAGGGAAGGGAGGGACTGAAGCTTTCTTT. Residues: CASSPRTGKGGTEAFF.